There are many counts of the clone carrying this T cell receptor beta chain. Its target is unknown. TCR beta CDR3 region amplification was performed from RNA transcripts. The HTBI primer set drove a first-round RT-PCR of the TCR CDR3. One entry per CDR3 protein, called by TCRdb with MiXCR from the multiplex PCR reads. The sample consists of about 300,000 distinct CDR3 sequences, roughly 15% of them appearing once. This sample stems from a study of T cells in Graves' hyperthyroidism and ophthalmopathy. Lactation, pregnancy, other autoimmune disease or uncontrolled infection excluded patients. PBMCs stemmed from about 9.5 ml fresh peripheral blood. Study observations and caveats: Blood also carried most thyroid clonotypes expanded above 0.001. Ophthalmopathy was model-predicted a median around 6.1 months pre-onset.

The CDR3 sequence is 16 residues long. Germline V gives CDR1 SEHNR, CDR2 FQNEAQ (reference sequence). V shed 5 bases and J shed 4 bases, with 19 bases lying between them. This sequence joins TRBV7-9 and TRBJ2-3; tentatively, D is TRBD1 (5 bases). This receptor was identified in a young man with Graves' hyperthyroidism. Sequencing input: blood. CDR3 amino acids: CASSLIWTPIADTQYF. The CDR3 DNA sequence: TGTGCCAGCAGCCTAATCTGGACACCGATCGCAGATACGCAGTATTTT.